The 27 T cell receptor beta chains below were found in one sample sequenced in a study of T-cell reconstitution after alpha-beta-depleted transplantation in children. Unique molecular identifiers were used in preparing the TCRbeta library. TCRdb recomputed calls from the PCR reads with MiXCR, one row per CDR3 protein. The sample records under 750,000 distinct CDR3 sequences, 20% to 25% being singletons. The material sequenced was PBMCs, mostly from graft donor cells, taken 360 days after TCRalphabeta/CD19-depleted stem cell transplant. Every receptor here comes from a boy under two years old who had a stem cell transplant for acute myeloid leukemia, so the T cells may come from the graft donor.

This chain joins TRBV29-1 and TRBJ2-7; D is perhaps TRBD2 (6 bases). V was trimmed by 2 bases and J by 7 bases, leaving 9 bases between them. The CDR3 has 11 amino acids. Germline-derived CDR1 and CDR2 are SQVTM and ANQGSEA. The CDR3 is CSVERGREQYV. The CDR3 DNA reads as TGCAGCGTTGAACGGGGGAGGGAGCAGTACGTC.

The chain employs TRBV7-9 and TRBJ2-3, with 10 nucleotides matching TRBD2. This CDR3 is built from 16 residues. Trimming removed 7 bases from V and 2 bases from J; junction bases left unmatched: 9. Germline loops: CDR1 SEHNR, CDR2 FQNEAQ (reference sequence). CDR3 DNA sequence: TGTGCCAGCAATCCCCTAGCGGGGGCCTACACAGATACGCAGTATTTT. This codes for CASNPLAGAYTDTQYF.

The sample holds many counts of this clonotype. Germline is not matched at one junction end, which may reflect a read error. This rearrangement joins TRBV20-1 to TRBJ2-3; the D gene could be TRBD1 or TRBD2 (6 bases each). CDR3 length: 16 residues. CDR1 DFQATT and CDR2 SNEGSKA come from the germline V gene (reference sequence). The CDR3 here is CSVRGGTYFGTDTQYF. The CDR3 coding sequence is TGCAGTGTTAGAGGGGGGACGTACTTCGGCACAGATACGCAGTATTTT.

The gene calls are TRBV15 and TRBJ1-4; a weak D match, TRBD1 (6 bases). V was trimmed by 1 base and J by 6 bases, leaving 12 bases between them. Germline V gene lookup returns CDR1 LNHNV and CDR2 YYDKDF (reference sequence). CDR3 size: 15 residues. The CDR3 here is CATSRARTADEKLFF. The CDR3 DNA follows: TGTGCCACCAGCAGAGCTCGGACAGCAGATGAAAAACTGTTTTTT.

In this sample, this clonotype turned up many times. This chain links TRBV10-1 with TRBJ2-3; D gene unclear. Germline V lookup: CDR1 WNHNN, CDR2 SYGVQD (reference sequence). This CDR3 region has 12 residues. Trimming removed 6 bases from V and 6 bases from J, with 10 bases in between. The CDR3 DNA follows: TGCGCCAGCAGCGAGCCTGACGATACGCAGTATTTT. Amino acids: CASSEPDDTQYF.

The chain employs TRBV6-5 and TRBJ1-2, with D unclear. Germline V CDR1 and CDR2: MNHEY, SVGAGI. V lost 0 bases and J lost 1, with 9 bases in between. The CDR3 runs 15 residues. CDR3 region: CASSYSVRYNYGYTF. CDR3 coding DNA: TGTGCCAGCAGTTACTCGGTCAGATATAACTATGGCTACACCTTC.

In DNA form, the CDR3 reads TGTGCCAGCAGCTTTCGACAGCCTAATGAAAAACTGTTTTTT. Its translation is CASSFRQPNEKLFF. The genes are TRBV7-2 and TRBJ1-4, with D tentatively TRBD1 (5 bases). Germline assignment: CDR1 SGHTA and CDR2 FQGNSA. Deletions cut 3 bases from V and 3 bases from J, with 8 bases between. The CDR3 contains 14 residues.

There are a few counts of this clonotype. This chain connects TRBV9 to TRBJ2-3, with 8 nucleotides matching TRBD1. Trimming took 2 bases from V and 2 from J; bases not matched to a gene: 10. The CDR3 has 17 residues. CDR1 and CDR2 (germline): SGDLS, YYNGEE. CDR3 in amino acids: CASSVTGGTLYTDTQYF. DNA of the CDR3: TGTGCCAGCAGCGTCACAGGGGGAACCCTCTACACAGATACGCAGTATTTT.

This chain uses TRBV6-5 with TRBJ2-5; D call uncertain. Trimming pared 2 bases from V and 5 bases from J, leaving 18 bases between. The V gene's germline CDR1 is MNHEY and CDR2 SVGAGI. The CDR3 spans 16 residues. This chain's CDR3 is CASSYSLEVARETQYF. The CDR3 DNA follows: TGTGCCAGCAGTTACAGCTTGGAAGTGGCGAGGGAGACCCAGTACTTC.

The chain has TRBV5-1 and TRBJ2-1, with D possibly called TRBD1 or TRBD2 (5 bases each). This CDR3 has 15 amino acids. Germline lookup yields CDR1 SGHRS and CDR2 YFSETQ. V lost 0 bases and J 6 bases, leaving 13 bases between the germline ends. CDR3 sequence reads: CASSLAGAYSNEQFF. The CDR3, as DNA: TGCGCCAGCAGCTTGGCCGGGGCCTATTCCAATGAGCAGTTCTTC.

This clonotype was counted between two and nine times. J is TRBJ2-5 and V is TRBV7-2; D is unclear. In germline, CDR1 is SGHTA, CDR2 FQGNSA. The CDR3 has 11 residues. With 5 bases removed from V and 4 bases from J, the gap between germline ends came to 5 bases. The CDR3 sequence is CASSPIETQYF. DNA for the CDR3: TGTGCCAGCAGCCCGATAGAGACCCAGTACTTC.

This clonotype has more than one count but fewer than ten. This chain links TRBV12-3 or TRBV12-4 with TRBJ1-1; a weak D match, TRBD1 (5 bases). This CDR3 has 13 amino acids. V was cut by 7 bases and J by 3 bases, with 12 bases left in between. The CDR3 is CASTMGPYTEAFF. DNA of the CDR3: TGTGCCAGCACCATGGGGCCGTACACTGAAGCTTTCTTT.

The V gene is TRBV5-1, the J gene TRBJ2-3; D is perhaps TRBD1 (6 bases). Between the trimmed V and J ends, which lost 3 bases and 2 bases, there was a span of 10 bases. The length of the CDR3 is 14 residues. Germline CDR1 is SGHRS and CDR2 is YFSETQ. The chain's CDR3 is CASSSGHSTDTQYF. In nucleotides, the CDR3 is TGCGCCAGCAGCTCGGGACATTCCACAGATACGCAGTATTTT.

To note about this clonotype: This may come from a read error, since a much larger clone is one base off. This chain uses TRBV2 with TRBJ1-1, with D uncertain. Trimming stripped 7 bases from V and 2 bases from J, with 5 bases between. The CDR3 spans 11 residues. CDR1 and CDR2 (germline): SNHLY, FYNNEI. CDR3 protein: CASTINTEAFF. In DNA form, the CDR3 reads TGTGCCAGCACGATAAACACTGAAGCTTTCTTT.

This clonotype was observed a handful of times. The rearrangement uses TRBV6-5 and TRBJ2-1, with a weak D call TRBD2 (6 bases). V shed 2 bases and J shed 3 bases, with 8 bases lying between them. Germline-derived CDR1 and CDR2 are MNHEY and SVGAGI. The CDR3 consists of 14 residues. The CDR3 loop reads CASSYGGFYNEQFF. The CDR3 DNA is TGTGCCAGCAGTTACGGGGGGTTCTACAATGAGCAGTTCTTC.

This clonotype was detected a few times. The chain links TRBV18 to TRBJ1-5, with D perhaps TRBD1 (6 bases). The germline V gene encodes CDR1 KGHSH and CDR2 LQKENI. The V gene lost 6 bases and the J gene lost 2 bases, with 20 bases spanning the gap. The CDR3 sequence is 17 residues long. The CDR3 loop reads CASSFLEGGRGNQPQHF. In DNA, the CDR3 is TGTGCCAGCTCGTTCCTCGAGGGGGGTCGCGGCAATCAGCCCCAGCATTTT. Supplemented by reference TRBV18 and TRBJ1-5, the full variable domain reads NAGVMQNPRHLVRRRGQEARLRCSPMKGHSHVYWYRQLPEEGLKFMVYLQKENIIDESGMPKERFSAEFPKEGPSILRIQQVVRGDSAAYFCASSFLEGGRGNQPQHFGDGTRLSIL.

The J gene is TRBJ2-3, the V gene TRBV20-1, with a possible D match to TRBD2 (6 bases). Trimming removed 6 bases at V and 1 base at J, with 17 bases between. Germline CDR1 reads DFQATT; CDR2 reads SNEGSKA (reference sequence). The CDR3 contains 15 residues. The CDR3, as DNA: TGCAGTGCGAGGAGCGGGCTGGGAGGCACAGATACGCAGTATTTT. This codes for CSARSGLGGTDTQYF.

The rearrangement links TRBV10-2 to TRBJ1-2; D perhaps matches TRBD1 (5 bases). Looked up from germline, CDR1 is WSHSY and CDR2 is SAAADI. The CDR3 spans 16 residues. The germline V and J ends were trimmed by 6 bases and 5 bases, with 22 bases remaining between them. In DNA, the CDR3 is TGCGCCAGCAGATTAAGGTTCGACAGAACCCCTTATGGCTACACCTTC. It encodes CASRLRFDRTPYGYTF.

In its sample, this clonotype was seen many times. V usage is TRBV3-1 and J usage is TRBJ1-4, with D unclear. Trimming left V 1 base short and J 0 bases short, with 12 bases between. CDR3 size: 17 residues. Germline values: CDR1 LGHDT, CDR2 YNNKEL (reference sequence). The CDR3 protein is CASSQVLRAPTNEKLFF. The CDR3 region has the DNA TGTGCCAGCAGCCAAGTGCTGCGGGCCCCAACTAATGAAAAACTGTTTTTT.

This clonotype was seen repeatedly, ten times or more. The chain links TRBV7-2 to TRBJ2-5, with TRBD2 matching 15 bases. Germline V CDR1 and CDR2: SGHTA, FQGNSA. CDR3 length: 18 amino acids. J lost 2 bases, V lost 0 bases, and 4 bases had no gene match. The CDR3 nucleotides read TGTGCCAGCAGCTTAGCCCTAGGACTAGCGGGGGGGCAAGAGACCCAGTACTTC. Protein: CASSLALGLAGGQETQYF.

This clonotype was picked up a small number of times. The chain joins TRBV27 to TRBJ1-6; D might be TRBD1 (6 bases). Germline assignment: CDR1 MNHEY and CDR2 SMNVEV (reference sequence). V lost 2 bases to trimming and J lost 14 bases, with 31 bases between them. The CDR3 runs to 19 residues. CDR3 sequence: CASSLRGQRSPVLFRALHF. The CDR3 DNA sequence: TGTGCCAGCAGTTTACGAGGACAGCGTTCCCCCGTCCTCTTCAGGGCCCTCCACTTT.

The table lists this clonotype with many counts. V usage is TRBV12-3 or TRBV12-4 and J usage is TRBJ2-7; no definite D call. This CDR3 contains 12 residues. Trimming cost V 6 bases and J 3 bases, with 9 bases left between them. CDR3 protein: CASSLGNYEQYF. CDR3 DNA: TGTGCCAGCAGCCTGGGTAACTACGAGCAGTACTTC.

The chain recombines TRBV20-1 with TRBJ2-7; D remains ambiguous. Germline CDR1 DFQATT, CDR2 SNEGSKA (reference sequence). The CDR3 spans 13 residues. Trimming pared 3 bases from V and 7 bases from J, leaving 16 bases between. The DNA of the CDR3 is TGCAGTGCTAGCCCCTTAGTGAGAGATGAGCAGTACTTC. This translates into CSASPLVRDEQYF.

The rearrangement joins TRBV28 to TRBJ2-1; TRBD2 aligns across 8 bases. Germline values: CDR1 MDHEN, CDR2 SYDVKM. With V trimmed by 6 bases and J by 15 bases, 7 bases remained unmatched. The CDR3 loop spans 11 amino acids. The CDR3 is CASSPGTRLFF. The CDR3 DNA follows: TGTGCCAGCAGCCCCGGGACTAGACTGTTCTTC.

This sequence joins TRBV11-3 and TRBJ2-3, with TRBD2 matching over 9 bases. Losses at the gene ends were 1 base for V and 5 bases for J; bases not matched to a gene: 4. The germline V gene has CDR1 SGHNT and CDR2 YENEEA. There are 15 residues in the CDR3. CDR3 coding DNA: TGTGCCAGCAGCTTAGGCGGACTAGCGAAAGATACGCAGTATTTT. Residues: CASSLGGLAKDTQYF.

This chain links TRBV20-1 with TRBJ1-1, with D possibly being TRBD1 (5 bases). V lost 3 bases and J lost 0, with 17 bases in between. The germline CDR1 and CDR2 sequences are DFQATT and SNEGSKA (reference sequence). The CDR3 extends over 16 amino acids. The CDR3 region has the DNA TGCAGTGCTAGGACCTTGACAGTTTCCATGAACACTGAAGCTTTCTTT. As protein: CSARTLTVSMNTEAFF.

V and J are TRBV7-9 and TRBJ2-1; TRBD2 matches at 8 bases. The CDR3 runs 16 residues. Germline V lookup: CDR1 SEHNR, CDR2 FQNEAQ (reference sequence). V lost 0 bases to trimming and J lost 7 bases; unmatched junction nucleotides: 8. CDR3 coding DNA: TGTGCCAGCAGCTTAGCGGTCGGGGGGGCCGTAAATGAGCAGTTCTTC. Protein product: CASSLAVGGAVNEQFF.